This T cell receptor (beta chain) was identified during a study of blood T cell repertoires in COVID-19 (dated by TCRdb to the early 2020s). As for the study more broadly: Samples from collaborators originated in the United States, Italy and Spain and spanned both the acute and convalescent phases of COVID-19. The prospective study material was composed of cDNA or gDNA derived from T cells, B-cell-depleted T cells, or PBMCs. The repertoires were made available in a free public database intended to serve as a resource for research on the immune response to SARS-CoV-2. The sample metadata nearly always contained a de-identified subject ID, COVID-19 status, age in years and sex. Deeply sampled blood TCRbeta repertoires from subjects exposed to, actively infected with, or recovered from COVID-19 were included in the dataset. The samples were drawn from two sources: the first 160 participants of the ongoing ImmuneRACE study, and 950 to 1,500 subjects contributed by 6 global collaborators. Where available, HLA class I and class II types were obtained from metadata supplied by the sample provider rather than from assay-based typing.

TCRbeta CDR3 regions were amplified from genomic DNA by means of the immunoSEQ Assay, a bias-controlled multiplex PCR. The source study handled its data this way. The number of nucleated cells in each sample was estimated by amplification of reference gene primers within the assay. To quantify the absolute abundance of each unique TCRbeta CDR3 rearrangement, sequence reads were collapsed and filtered. Productive Simpson clonality was computed per sample as the square root of Simpson's diversity index over productive rearrangements. Sourced from immuneACCESS, this table was stored by TCRdb with only in-frame sequences that have V and J called. A share of the clones is absent; for the studies checked, an unresolved V gene accounts for under half, and the remainder has no known explanation. V and J calls and clone size are copied from that table; D and trimming were computed from the DNA. The sample data list about 260,000 clones, and about 87% of these were observed just once. The ten largest make up approximately 4% of the sample.

Broader findings and caveats from the paper: Clinical and demographic metadata were provided uncurated, with the amount varying by source and participant.

Participants in the prospective study were enrolled through a virtual design, were aged about 18 to 100 years, and lived in under 25 United States geographic areas. In the prospective study, participants were assigned to cohorts based on the clinical history participants reported in a screening survey and a study questionnaire. In the prospective study, whole blood, serum and a nasopharyngeal or oropharyngeal swab were collected from each participant by mobile phlebotomists. Additional blood draws and questionnaires over an approximately two-month period could optionally be provided by prospective study participants. Prospective study blood samples were shipped either frozen or at room temperature before DNA extraction. To note about this clone: The antigen it recognizes is unknown. The sample holds no much larger clone one base away, and base qualities are not on file.

The receptor comes from a woman aged 30 to 39 with acute COVID-19. Sequencing input: PBMCs or T cells enriched from blood (not recorded which).

The base sequence is TGTGCCAGCAGCCAAGAGCGTCTAGTCTCCTACAATGAGCAGTTCTTC. Its translation is CASSQERLVSYNEQFF. In this chain, TRBV3-1 (or the pseudogene TRBV3-2) is recombined with TRBJ2-1; the D segment cannot be called with confidence. Spanning cysteine to phenylalanine, the CDR3 consists of 16 amino acids. Only the CDR3 part of the read is kept: 48 bases, read in frame from the first base. CDR1 and CDR2 are read off the germline V gene (reference sequence) as LGHDT and YNNKEL. A distance of 9 bases separates the germline ends of V and J, which lose 0 bases and 0 bases respectively.